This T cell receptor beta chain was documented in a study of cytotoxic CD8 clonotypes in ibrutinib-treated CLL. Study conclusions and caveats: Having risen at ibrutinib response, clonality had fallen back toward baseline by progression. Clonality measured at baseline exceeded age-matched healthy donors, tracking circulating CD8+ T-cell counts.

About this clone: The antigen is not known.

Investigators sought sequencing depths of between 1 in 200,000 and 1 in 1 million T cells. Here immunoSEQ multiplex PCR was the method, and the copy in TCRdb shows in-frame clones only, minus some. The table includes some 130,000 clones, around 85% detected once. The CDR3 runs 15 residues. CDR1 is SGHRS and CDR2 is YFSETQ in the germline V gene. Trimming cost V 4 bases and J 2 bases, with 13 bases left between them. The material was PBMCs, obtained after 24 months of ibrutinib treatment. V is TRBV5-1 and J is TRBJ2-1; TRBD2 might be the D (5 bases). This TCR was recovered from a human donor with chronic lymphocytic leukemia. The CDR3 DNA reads TGCGCCAGCAGCCCCAACCCCGGGACCTACAATGAGCAGTTCTTC. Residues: CASSPNPGTYNEQFF.